The sequence of this T cell receptor beta chain was determined in a study of spatial heterogeneity in lung cancer. The presence of a unique molecular identifier marked each TCR cDNA molecule. TCRdb reanalysed the 5' RACE reads using MiXCR and keeps one entry per CDR3 protein. The sample records 43,000 or so distinct CDR3 sequences, approximately 7% being singletons. Time point specified: sample taken at primary tumor resection. Extraction of whole RNA from tumor, nontumor lung or frozen PBMC preceded unsorted sequencing. The germline V gene encodes CDR1 SEHNR and CDR2 FQNEAQ (reference sequence). The CDR3 consists of 15 residues. V lost 4 bases, J lost 4 bases, and 16 bases lay in between.

The sample here was PBMCs, taken at surgery. This TCR was recovered from a female donor with early-stage non-small cell lung cancer. The V and J genes are TRBV7-9 and TRBJ1-2; no firm D call. DNA for the CDR3: TGTGCCAGCAGCTCCATAGACTGGGAGGTCTATGGCTACACCTTC. Translated: CASSSIDWEVYGYTF.